This T cell receptor beta chain was documented in a study of blood T cell repertoires in COVID-19. Looking at the study overall: The samples span acute and convalescent COVID-19 from the United States, Italy and Spain.

The CDR3 runs 14 residues. From germline, CDR1 is MGHDK and CDR2 SYGVNS. V was clipped by 2 bases and J by 4 bases; unmatched bases: 4. Clones were read by immunoSEQ multiplex PCR, and TCRdb kept only the in-frame ones, dropping some. Found here are 300,000 to 350,000 clones, about 87% of them singletons; the top ten hold 1.5% to 2%. The chain joins TRBV25-1 to TRBJ2-5; 7 bases line up with TRBD1. The sequence came from a woman aged 30 to 39 with COVID-19, enrolled during active disease. The sample comprised peripheral blood. DNA for the CDR3: TGTGCCAGCAGTGAACGGCACAGGGGAGAGACCCAGTACTTC. Translation: CASSERHRGETQYF. The full variable domain, its missing parts supplied by reference TRBV25-1 and TRBJ2-5, is EADIYQTPRYLVIGTGKKITLECSQTMGHDKMYWYQQDPGMELHLIHYSYGVNSTEKGDLSSESTVSRIRTEHFPLTLESARPSHTSQYLCASSERHRGETQYFGPGTRLLVL.